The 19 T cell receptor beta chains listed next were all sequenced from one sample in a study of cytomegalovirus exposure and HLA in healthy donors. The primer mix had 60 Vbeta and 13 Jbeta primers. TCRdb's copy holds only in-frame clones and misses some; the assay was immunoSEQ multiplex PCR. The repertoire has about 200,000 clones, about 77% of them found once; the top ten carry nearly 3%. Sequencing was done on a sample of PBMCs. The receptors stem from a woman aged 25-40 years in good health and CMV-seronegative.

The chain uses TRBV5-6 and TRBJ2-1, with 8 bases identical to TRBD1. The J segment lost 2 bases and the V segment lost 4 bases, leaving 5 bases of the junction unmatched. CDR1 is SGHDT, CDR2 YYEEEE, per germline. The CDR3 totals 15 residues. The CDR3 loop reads CASSETGVAYNEQFF. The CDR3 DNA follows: TGTGCCAGCAGCGAGACAGGGGTGGCCTACAATGAGCAGTTCTTC.

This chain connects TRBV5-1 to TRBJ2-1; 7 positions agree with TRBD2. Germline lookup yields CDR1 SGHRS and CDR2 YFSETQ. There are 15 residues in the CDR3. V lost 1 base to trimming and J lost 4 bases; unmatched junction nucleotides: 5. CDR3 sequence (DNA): TGCGCCAGCAGCTTGACAGCGGGGAGGTACAATGAGCAGTTCTTC. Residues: CASSLTAGRYNEQFF.

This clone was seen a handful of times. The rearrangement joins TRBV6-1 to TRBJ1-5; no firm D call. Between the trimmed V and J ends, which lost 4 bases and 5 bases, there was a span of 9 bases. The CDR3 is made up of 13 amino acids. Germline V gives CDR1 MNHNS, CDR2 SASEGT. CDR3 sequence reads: CASSGEAHQPQHF. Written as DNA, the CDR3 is TGTGCCAGCAGTGGAGAGGCCCATCAGCCCCAGCATTTT.

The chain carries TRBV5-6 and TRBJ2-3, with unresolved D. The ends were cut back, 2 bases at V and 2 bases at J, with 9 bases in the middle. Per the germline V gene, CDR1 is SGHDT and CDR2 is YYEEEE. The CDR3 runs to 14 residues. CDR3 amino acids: CASSFVSNTDTQYF. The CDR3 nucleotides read TGTGCCAGCAGCTTCGTCTCTAACACAGATACGCAGTATTTT.

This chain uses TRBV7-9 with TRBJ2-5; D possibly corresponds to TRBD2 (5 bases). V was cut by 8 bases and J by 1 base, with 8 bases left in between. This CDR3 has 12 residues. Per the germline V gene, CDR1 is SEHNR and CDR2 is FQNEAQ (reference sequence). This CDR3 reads CASEGVQETQYF. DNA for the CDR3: TGTGCCAGCGAGGGCGTCCAAGAGACCCAGTACTTC.

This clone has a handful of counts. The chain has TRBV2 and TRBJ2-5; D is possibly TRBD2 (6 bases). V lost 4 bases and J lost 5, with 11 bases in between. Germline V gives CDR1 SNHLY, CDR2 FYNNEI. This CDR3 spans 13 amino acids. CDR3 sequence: CASSGGVGETQYF. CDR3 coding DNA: TGTGCCAGCAGTGGGGGGGTGGGGGAGACCCAGTACTTC.

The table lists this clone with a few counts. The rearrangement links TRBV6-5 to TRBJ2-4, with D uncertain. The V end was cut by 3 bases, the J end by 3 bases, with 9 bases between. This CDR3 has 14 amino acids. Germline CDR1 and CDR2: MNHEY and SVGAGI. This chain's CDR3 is CASSYDIRKNIQYF. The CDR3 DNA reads TGTGCCAGCAGTTATGACATACGCAAAAACATTCAGTACTTC.

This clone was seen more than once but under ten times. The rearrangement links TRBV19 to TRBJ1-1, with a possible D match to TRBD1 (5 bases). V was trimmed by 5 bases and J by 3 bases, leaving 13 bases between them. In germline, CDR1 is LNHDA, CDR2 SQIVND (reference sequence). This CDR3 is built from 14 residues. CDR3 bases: TGTGCCAGTAGTCAAACTCCGGGGGACACTGAAGCTTTCTTT. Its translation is CASSQTPGDTEAFF. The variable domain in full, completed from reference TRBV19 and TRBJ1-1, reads DGGITQSPKYLFRKEGQNVTLSCEQNLNHDAMYWYRQDPGQGLRLIYYSQIVNDFQKGDIAEGYSVSREKKESFPLTVTSAQKNPTAFYLCASSQTPGDTEAFFGQGTRLTVV.

The CDR3 loop is CASSLDQGSTEAFF. In DNA form, the CDR3 reads TGTGCCAGCAGCTTGGATCAGGGGTCCACTGAAGCTTTCTTT. The rearrangement joins TRBV5-4 to TRBJ1-1; TRBD1 might be the D (6 bases). V was pared by 0 bases and J by 4 bases, with 10 bases between. This CDR3 has 14 amino acids. CDR1 is SGHNT and CDR2 is YYREEE in the germline V gene (reference sequence).

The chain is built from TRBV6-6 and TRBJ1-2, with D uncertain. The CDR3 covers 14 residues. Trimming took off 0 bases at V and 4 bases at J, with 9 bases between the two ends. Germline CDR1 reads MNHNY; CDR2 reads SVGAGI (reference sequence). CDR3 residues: CASSYSSGSYGYTF. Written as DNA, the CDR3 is TGTGCCAGCAGTTACTCTTCGGGGTCCTATGGCTACACCTTC.

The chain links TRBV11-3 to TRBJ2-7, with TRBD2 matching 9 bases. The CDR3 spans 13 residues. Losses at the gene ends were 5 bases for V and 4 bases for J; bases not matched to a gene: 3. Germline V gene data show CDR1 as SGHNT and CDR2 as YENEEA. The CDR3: CASSLSGRYEQYF. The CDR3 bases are TGTGCCAGCAGCCTTAGCGGGAGATACGAGCAGTACTTC.

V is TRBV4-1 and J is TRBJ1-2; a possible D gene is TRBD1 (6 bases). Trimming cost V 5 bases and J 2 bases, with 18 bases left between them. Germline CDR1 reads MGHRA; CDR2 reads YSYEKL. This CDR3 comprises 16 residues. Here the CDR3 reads CASSYSPSTGNYGYTF. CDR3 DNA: TGCGCCAGCAGCTATAGCCCTTCTACAGGGAACTATGGCTACACCTTC.

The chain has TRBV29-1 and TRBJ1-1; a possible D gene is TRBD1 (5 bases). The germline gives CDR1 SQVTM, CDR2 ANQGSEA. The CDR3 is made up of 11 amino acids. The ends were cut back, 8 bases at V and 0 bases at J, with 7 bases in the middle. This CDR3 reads CSCRVNTEAFF. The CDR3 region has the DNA TGCAGCTGCAGGGTGAACACTGAAGCTTTCTTT.

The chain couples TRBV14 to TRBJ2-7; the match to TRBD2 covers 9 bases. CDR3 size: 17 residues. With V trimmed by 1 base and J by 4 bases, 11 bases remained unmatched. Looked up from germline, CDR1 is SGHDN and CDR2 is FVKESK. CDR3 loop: CASSQVPRTSVHYEQYF. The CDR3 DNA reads TGTGCCAGCAGCCAAGTTCCGAGGACTAGCGTCCATTACGAGCAGTACTTC.

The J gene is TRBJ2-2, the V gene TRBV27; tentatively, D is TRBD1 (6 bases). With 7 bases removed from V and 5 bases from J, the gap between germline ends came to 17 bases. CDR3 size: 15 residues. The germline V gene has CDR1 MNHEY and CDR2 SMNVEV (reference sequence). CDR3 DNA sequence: TGTGCCAGCACTAAAGACAGGCTGGGTACCGGGGAGCTGTTTTTT. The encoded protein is CASTKDRLGTGELFF.

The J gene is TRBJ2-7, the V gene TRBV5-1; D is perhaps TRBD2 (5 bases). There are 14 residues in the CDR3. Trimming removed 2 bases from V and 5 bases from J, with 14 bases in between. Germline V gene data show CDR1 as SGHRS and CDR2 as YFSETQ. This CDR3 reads CASSFRGSANEQYF. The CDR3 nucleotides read TGCGCCAGCAGCTTTCGAGGGAGCGCCAACGAGCAGTACTTC.

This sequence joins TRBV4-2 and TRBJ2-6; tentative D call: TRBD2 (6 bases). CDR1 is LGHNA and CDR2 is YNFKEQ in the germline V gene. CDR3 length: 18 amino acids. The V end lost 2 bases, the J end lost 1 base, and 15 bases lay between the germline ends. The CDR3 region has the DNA TGTGCCAGCAGCCAACCCGGGACTCTCTATTCTGGGGCCAACGTCCTGACTTTC. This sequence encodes CASSQPGTLYSGANVLTF.

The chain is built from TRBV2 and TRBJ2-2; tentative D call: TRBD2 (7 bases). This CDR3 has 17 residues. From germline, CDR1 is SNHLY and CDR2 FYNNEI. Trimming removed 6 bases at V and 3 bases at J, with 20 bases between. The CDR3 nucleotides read TGTGCCAGCAGCGCAACTTACGGGGGGCTGGACACCGGGGAGCTGTTTTTT. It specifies CASSATYGGLDTGELFF.

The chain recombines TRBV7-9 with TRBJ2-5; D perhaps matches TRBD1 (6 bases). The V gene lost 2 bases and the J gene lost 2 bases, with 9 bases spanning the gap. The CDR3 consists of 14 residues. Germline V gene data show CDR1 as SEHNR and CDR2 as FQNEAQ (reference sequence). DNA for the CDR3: TGTGCCAGCAGCTTAAGACAGGTTCAAGAGACCCAGTACTTC. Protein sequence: CASSLRQVQETQYF.